The 12 T cell receptor beta chains given below trace back to one sample, sequenced in a study of blood T cell repertoires in COVID-19. Clones were sequenced by immunoSEQ multiplex PCR, and TCRdb holds only the in-frame ones, with some missing. The sample carries around 260,000 clones, approximately 93% recorded once. Sequencing was done on a sample of peripheral blood. The origin of the receptors is a woman younger than 45 with COVID-19, enrolled during active disease.

The chain recombines TRBV18 with TRBJ1-2; D possibly corresponds to TRBD1 (6 bases). V was clipped by 4 bases and J by 4 bases, with 10 bases between them. This CDR3 spans 13 amino acids. CDR1 and CDR2 from the germline V gene are KGHSH and LQKENI. CDR3 region: CASSRQDLYGYTF. CDR3 DNA sequence: TGTGCCAGCTCACGACAGGATCTCTATGGCTACACCTTC.

The gene calls are TRBV21-1 and TRBJ2-1; the D segment call TRBD2 is taken from the table without a DNA check. TRBV21-1 is labeled a pseudogene. The CDR3 runs 12 residues. The CDR3 sequence: CASSGEPNEQFF. CDR3 DNA sequence: TGTGCCAGTAGCGGAGAACCCAATGAGCAGTTCTTC.

The rearrangement links TRBV30 to TRBJ1-6; D remains ambiguous. There are 13 residues in the CDR3. From germline, CDR1 is GTSNPN and CDR2 SVGIG (reference sequence). V dropped 0 bases and J dropped 8 bases, with 8 bases sitting between them. The CDR3 loop is CAWSVDGDSPLHF. CDR3 nucleotides: TGTGCCTGGAGTGTTGACGGAGATTCACCCCTCCACTTT.

The chain recombines TRBV15 with TRBJ1-4, with a tentative D call TRBD1 (5 bases). Per germline, CDR1 LNHNV and CDR2 YYDKDF (reference sequence). V was pared by 0 bases and J by 4 bases, with 9 bases between. CDR3 length: 15 residues. DNA of the CDR3: TGTGCCACCAGCAGAGATAGGGGCGATAATGAAAAACTGTTTTTT. As protein: CATSRDRGDNEKLFF.

The chain employs TRBV6-5 and TRBJ1-5; a possible D gene is TRBD1 (5 bases). Deletions cut 6 bases from V and 8 bases from J, with 17 bases between. The CDR3 is made up of 14 amino acids. Germline CDR1 and CDR2: MNHEY and SVGAGI. This chain's CDR3 is CASRAGPKGKPQHF. The CDR3 DNA sequence: TGTGCCAGCAGGGCGGGACCCAAAGGTAAGCCCCAGCATTTT.

V gene TRBV27 combines with J gene TRBJ1-6; tentative D call: TRBD1 (6 bases). This CDR3 region has 16 residues. CDR1 is MNHEY, CDR2 SMNVEV, per germline (reference sequence). Trimming removed 7 bases from V and 3 bases from J, with 16 bases in between. The CDR3: CASMGAGDDYNSPLHF. CDR3 sequence (DNA): TGTGCCAGCATGGGGGCCGGGGATGACTATAATTCACCCCTCCACTTT.

The J gene is TRBJ2-5, the V gene TRBV5-4, with 8 positions matching TRBD1. Unmatched junction bases numbered 14, after V lost 3 bases and J lost 7 bases. This CDR3 is built from 16 residues. CDR1 is SGHNT and CDR2 is YYREEE in the germline V gene (reference sequence). CDR3 in amino acids: CASSWVPGQGEGTQYF. CDR3 DNA sequence: TGTGCCAGCAGCTGGGTCCCCGGACAGGGAGAAGGGACCCAGTACTTC.

With respect to this clone: Germline is not matched at one junction end, which may reflect a read error. The chain employs TRBV6-1 and TRBJ1-3; perhaps TRBD1 as D (6 bases). CDR3 size: 15 residues. Per germline, CDR1 MNHNS and CDR2 SASEGT. Here the CDR3 reads CASREGQSSGNTIYF. In DNA, the CDR3 is TGTGCCAGCAGGGAAGGACAGTCCTCTGGAAACACCATATATTTT.

This sequence joins TRBV24-1 and TRBJ2-1; TRBD1 aligns across 8 bases. The germline CDR1 and CDR2 sequences are KGHDR and SFDVKD. Trimming took 3 bases from V and 4 from J; bases not matched to a gene: 13. The length of the CDR3 is 18 residues. The CDR3 region has the DNA TGTGCCACCAGTGATCCCACGGGCCGGACAGGGAGTTACAATGAGCAGTTCTTC. This encodes CATSDPTGRTGSYNEQFF.

The chain recombines TRBV12-3 or TRBV12-4 with TRBJ1-1, with D uncertain. The V end lost 2 bases, the J end lost 6 bases, and 7 bases lay between the germline ends. This CDR3 has 12 amino acids. DNA for the CDR3: TGTGCCAGCAGTTTATGGGCGTCTGAAGCTTTCTTT. Translation gives CASSLWASEAFF.

CDR3 sequence: CASSLGQGSGEQYF. The CDR3 region has the DNA TGCGCCAGCAGCTTGGGACAGGGCTCCGGCGAGCAGTACTTC. This chain connects TRBV5-1 to TRBJ2-7, with 7 bases fitting TRBD1. Germline V CDR1 and CDR2: SGHRS, YFSETQ. With V trimmed by 0 bases and J by 6 bases, 6 bases remained unmatched. The CDR3 contains 14 residues.

The genes are TRBV5-1 and TRBJ2-1; 9 bases map to TRBD2. V lost 0 bases and J lost 2; bases outside the gene matches: 9. CDR1 is SGHRS, CDR2 YFSETQ, per germline. This CDR3 contains 18 residues. The CDR3 sequence is CASSLGLAAQVPYNEQFF. CDR3 in DNA: TGCGCCAGCAGCTTGGGACTAGCGGCTCAAGTCCCCTACAATGAGCAGTTCTTC.